This T cell receptor beta chain was obtained from a study of metastatic and nonmetastatic thyroid tumors. Turning to the study itself: Repertoires were compared across blood and tumor or nodule tissue from malignant and benign thyroid patients. The study's findings and limits: When malignant thyroid tumors were compared with benign nodules, TCR beta diversity was reportedly significantly higher in the malignant tumors. This held in both blood and tumor samples.

Details on this clone: Antigen: not known.

As handled by the study authors: Variation in CDR3 across clinicopathological groups served as the basis for constructing a distant-metastasis classifier in papillary thyroid cancer. Using MiXCR, TCRdb reanalyzed the PCR reads. The V and J calls were determined by TCRdb, not by the authors. The table shows around 31,000 clones, with 15% to 20% occurring only once. The CDR3 is 12 amino acids. V gave up 3 bases and J gave up 8 bases, with 7 bases separating them. Germline V CDR1 and CDR2: SEHNR, FQNEAQ (reference sequence). Thyroid surgery had not been preceded by any treatment in any patient. Sequenced material: blood. The source of this sequence is a female donor with papillary thyroid cancer or a benign thyroid nodule (not recorded which). Some clones in this sample may be carry-over from other donors' samples. The chain has TRBV7-9 and TRBJ2-2; D ambiguous. In DNA form, the CDR3 reads TGTGCCAGCAGCTTGGATGCGGGGGAGCTGTTTTTT. Its translation is CASSLDAGELFF.